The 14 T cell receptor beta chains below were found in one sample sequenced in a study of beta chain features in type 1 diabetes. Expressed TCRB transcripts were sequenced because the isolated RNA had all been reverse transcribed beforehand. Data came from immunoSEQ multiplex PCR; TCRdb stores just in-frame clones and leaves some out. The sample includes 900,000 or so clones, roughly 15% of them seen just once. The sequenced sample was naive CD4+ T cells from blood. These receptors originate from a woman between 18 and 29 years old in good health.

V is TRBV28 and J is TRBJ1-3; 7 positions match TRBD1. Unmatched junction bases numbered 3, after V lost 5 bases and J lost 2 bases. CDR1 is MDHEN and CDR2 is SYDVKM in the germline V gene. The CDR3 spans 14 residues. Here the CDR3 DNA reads TGTGCCAGCAGTACACAGGGGACTGGAAACACCATATATTTT. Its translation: CASSTQGTGNTIYF.

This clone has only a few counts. The CDR3 coding sequence is TGTGCCAGCAGCTTAACACTCAGCACTGAAGCTTTCTTT. This gives the protein CASSLTLSTEAFF. This sequence joins TRBV7-2 and TRBJ1-1; no definite D call. V was trimmed by 2 bases and J by 4 bases, leaving 8 bases between them. CDR1 is SGHTA and CDR2 is FQGNSA in the germline V gene. The CDR3 extends over 13 amino acids.

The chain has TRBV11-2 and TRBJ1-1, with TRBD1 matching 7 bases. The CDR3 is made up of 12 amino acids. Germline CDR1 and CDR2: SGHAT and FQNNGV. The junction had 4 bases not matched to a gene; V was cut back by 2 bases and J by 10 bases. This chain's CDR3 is CASSLTGTVAFF. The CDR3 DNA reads TGTGCCAGCAGCTTAACAGGGACAGTAGCTTTCTTT.

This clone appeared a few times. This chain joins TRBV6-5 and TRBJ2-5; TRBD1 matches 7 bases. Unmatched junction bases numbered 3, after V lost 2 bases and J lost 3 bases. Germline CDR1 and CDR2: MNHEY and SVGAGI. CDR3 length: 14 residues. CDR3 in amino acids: CASSYPGTEETQYF. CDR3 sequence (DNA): TGTGCCAGCAGTTACCCAGGGACAGAAGAGACCCAGTACTTC.

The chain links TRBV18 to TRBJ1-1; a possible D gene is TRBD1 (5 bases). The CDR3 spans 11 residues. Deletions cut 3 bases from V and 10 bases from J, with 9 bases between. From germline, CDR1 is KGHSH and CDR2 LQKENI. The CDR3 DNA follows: TGTGCCAGCTCACCCTCGGGGGTAGCTTTCTTT. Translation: CASSPSGVAFF.

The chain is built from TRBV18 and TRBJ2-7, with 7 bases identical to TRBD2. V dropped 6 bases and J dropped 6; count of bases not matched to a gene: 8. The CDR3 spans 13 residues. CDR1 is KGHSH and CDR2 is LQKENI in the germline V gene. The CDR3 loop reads CASSWGGDGEQYF. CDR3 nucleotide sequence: TGTGCCAGCTCCTGGGGAGGGGACGGCGAGCAGTACTTC.

The CDR3 sequence is CASSLASSGGDTQYF. The CDR3 DNA reads TGTGCCAGCAGCTTAGCCTCTTCGGGCGGGGATACGCAGTATTTT. The V gene is TRBV7-6, the J gene TRBJ2-3; D is possibly TRBD2 (5 bases). Germline lookup yields CDR1 SGHVS and CDR2 FNYEAQ. Trimming shortened V by 0 bases and J by 6 bases, and 13 bases separated the two germline ends. This CDR3 is 15 amino acids long.

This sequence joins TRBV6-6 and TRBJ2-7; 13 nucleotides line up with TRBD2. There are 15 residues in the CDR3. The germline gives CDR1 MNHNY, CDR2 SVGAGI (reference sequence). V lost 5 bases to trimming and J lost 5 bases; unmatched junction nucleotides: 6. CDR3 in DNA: TGTGCCAGCAGTAAACTAGCGGGAGGGCCCCACGAGCAGTACTTC. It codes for CASSKLAGGPHEQYF.

Written as DNA, the CDR3 is TGTGCCATCAGTGAGTCCGGGTACCTTACTCTACAACGATCTGAAGCTTTCTTT. Translated, it gives CAISESGYLTLQRSEAFF. The chain couples TRBV10-3 to TRBJ1-1; D is undetermined. This CDR3 contains 18 residues. V dropped 0 bases and J dropped 6 bases, with 23 bases sitting between them. The germline CDR1 and CDR2 sequences are ENHRY and SYGVKD.

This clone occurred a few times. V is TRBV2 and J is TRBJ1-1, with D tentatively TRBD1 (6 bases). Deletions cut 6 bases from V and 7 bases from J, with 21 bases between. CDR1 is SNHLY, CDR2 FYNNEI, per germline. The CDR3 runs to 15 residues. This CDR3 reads CASRQQGLRTGEAFF. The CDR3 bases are TGTGCCAGCAGGCAACAGGGATTGCGAACTGGTGAAGCTTTCTTT.

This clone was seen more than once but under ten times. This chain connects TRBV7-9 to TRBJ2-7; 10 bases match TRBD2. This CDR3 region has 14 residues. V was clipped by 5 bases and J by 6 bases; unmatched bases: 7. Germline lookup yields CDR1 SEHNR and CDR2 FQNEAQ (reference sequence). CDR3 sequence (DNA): TGTGCCAGCAGCCCTAGCGGGAGTTCAGCCGAGCAGTACTTC. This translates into CASSPSGSSAEQYF.

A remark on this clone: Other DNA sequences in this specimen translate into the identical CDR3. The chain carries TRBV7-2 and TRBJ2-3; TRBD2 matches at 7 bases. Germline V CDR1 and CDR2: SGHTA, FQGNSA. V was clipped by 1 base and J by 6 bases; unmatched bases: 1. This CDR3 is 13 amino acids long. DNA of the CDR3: TGTGCCAGCAGCTTAGTGCGGGAGGATACGCAGTATTTT. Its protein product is CASSLVREDTQYF.

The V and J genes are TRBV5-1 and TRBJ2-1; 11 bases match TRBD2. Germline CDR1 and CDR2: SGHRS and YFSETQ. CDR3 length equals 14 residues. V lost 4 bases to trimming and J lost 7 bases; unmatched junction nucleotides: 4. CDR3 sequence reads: CASSVSGRANEQFF. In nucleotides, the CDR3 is TGCGCCAGCAGCGTTAGCGGGAGGGCAAATGAGCAGTTCTTC.

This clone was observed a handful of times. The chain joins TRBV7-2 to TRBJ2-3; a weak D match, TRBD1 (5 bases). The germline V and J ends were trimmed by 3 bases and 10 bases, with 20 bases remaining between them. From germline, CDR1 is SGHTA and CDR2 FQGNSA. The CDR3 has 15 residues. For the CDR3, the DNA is TGTGCCAGCAGCTTGGTTTTCAGGGCCTCTCGTTCGCAGTATTTT. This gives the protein CASSLVFRASRSQYF.